Below are 32 T cell receptor beta chains sequenced from a single sample in a study of T-cell reconstitution after alpha-beta-depleted transplantation in children. Unique molecular identifiers were incorporated when the TCRbeta library was constructed. MiXCR was run by TCRdb on the PCR reads, yielding one entry per CDR3 protein. The table has about 350,000 distinct CDR3 sequences, about 14% seen once. The source material was PBMCs, sampled from the stem cell graft. Receptor source: a human donor who donated a stem cell graft to a child with Fanconi anemia.

This clonotype has at least ten counts. The genes are TRBV12-3 or TRBV12-4 and TRBJ1-6; D is perhaps TRBD1 (6 bases). The CDR3 contains 13 residues. The germline V and J ends were trimmed by 7 bases and 7 bases, with 11 bases remaining between them. The CDR3 sequence: CASTTTGNSPLHF. The CDR3 DNA reads TGTGCCAGCACCACTACAGGGAATTCACCCCTCCACTTT.

This chain links TRBV29-1 with TRBJ1-1; D may be TRBD1 (6 bases). This CDR3 is built from 14 residues. CDR1 is SQVTM, CDR2 ANQGSEA, per germline. The germline V and J ends were trimmed by 6 bases and 3 bases, with 17 bases remaining between them. This CDR3 reads CSVQGGGLDTEAFF. The DNA of the CDR3 is TGCAGCGTCCAAGGGGGGGGCCTGGACACTGAAGCTTTCTTT.

This clonotype has only a few counts. V is TRBV12-3 or TRBV12-4 and J is TRBJ1-2; no clear D gene. This CDR3 is built from 14 residues. Trimming cost V 5 bases and J 2 bases, with 12 bases left between them. The CDR3 bases are TGTGCCAGCAGTATGTCGGGAGACAACTATGGCTACACCTTC. Its protein is CASSMSGDNYGYTF.

The gene calls are TRBV5-6 and TRBJ1-2; D is ambiguous. The germline V gene encodes CDR1 SGHDT and CDR2 YYEEEE. This CDR3 spans 12 amino acids. V was clipped by 0 bases and J by 8 bases, with 8 bases between them. CDR3 amino acids: CASSLGPRGYTF. In DNA, the CDR3 is TGTGCCAGCAGCTTGGGCCCGCGGGGCTACACCTTC.

The chain joins TRBV6-2 or TRBV6-3 to TRBJ2-1; D not certain. The CDR3 extends over 16 amino acids. The V and J ends lost 4 bases and 6 bases respectively, with 19 bases between them. Per germline, CDR1 MNHEY and CDR2 SVGEGT. The CDR3 nucleotides are TGTGCCAGCAGTTTCACACTTAGGACCAATACCAATGAGCAGTTCTTC. This codes for CASSFTLRTNTNEQFF.

This clonotype was counted a few times. The chain links TRBV7-7 to TRBJ2-7; D unclear. The germline V and J ends were trimmed by 8 bases and 2 bases, with 16 bases remaining between them. Per the germline V gene, CDR1 is SSHAT and CDR2 is FNYEAQ (reference sequence). CDR3 length equals 14 residues. The CDR3 here is CASGHRYDTYEQYV. The CDR3 nucleotides are TGTGCCAGCGGTCACAGATATGACACCTACGAGCAGTACGTC.

This chain joins TRBV5-5 and TRBJ2-2, with TRBD1 identical over 10 bases. CDR3 size: 15 residues. V was clipped by 4 bases and J by 5 bases; unmatched bases: 5. CDR1 SGHKS and CDR2 YYEKEE come from the germline V gene (reference sequence). CDR3 region: CASSIDRGLTGELFF. In DNA, the CDR3 is TGTGCCAGCAGCATCGACAGGGGGCTAACCGGGGAGCTGTTTTTT.

This clonotype was seen ten or more times. This chain links TRBV5-1 with TRBJ2-7; D unresolved. This CDR3 has 13 amino acids. CDR1 is SGHRS, CDR2 YFSETQ, per germline. Between the trimmed V and J ends, which lost 2 bases and 2 bases, there was a span of 8 bases. CDR3 residues: CASSFNGAYEQYF. As DNA, the CDR3 is TGCGCCAGCAGCTTCAACGGAGCCTACGAGCAGTACTTC.

The table lists this clonotype with many counts. J is TRBJ2-3 and V is TRBV12-3 or TRBV12-4; TRBD2 might be the D (5 bases). The CDR3 is 17 residues long. Trimming shortened V by 1 base and J by 0 bases, and 14 bases separated the two germline ends. Here the CDR3 DNA reads TGTGCCAGCAGTTTAGTAATCGGAGGATCTAGCACAGATACGCAGTATTTT. Protein product: CASSLVIGGSSTDTQYF.

This clonotype was picked up a small number of times. V usage is TRBV6-6 and J usage is TRBJ2-1; D unclear. The ends were cut back, 2 bases at V and 7 bases at J, with 9 bases in the middle. CDR1 is MNHNY and CDR2 is SVGAGI in the germline V gene (reference sequence). The CDR3 loop spans 13 amino acids. The CDR3 DNA reads TGTGCCAGCAGTTACAGCCTGGGGAATGAGCAGTTCTTC. Its protein product is CASSYSLGNEQFF.

The chain combines TRBV28 with TRBJ2-7, with TRBD1 matching 9 bases. Trimming took 6 bases from V and 5 from J; bases not matched to a gene: 11. The germline gives CDR1 MDHEN, CDR2 SYDVKM. This CDR3 is built from 15 residues. The CDR3 DNA is TGTGCCAGCAGCGAGAGGACAGGGGCAGCAAACGAGCAGTACGTC. Translated: CASSERTGAANEQYV.

This clonotype was counted only a few times. V is TRBV7-6 and J is TRBJ2-2, with D perhaps TRBD1 (5 bases). Per germline, CDR1 SGHVS and CDR2 FNYEAQ. V was clipped by 1 base and J by 7 bases, with 10 bases between them. CDR3 length: 14 amino acids. The CDR3 loop reads CASSLGRVGGELFF. CDR3 nucleotides: TGTGCCAGCAGCTTAGGCAGGGTTGGCGGGGAGCTGTTTTTT. Using reference TRBV7-6 and TRBJ2-2 for the parts outside the CDR3, the full variable domain is GAGVSQSPRYKVTKRGQDVALRCDPISGHVSLYWYRQALGQGPEFLTYFNYEAQQDKSGLPNDRFSAERPEGSISTLTIQRTEQRDSAMYRCASSLGRVGGELFFGEGSRLTVL.

The chain has TRBV7-6 and TRBJ1-1; no definite D call. Trimming removed 5 bases at V and 4 bases at J, with 17 bases between. This CDR3 has 15 residues. In germline, CDR1 is SGHVS, CDR2 FNYEAQ. This CDR3 is CASSLRVDGVTEAFF. CDR3 nucleotides: TGTGCCAGCAGCCTCCGCGTGGACGGTGTCACTGAAGCTTTCTTT.

This clonotype was picked up a small number of times. The V gene is TRBV4-1, the J gene TRBJ1-1, with D possibly TRBD1 on 5 matching bases. Looked up from germline, CDR1 is MGHRA and CDR2 is YSYEKL. Trimming removed 0 bases from V and 2 bases from J, with 13 bases in between. The CDR3 is 16 amino acids. The CDR3: CASSQDVGRKNTEAFF. The CDR3, as DNA: TGCGCCAGCAGCCAAGATGTGGGACGGAAAAACACTGAAGCTTTCTTT.

Ten or more counts support this clonotype. The chain combines TRBV24-1 with TRBJ2-1; 10 positions match TRBD1. The germline gives CDR1 KGHDR, CDR2 SFDVKD. V lost 2 bases and J lost 4; bases outside the gene matches: 10. The CDR3 totals 18 residues. The CDR3 protein is CATSDSAGGTGEYNEQFF. CDR3 nucleotide sequence: TGTGCCACCAGTGATTCCGCAGGGGGGACAGGGGAATACAATGAGCAGTTCTTC.

In this sample, this clonotype turned up a few times. The chain joins TRBV10-3 to TRBJ2-3, with 8 nucleotides matching TRBD1. V trimming: 0 bases; J trimming: 0 bases; junction bases outside the gene matches: 8. Germline assignment: CDR1 ENHRY and CDR2 SYGVKD. This CDR3 region has 18 residues. In nucleotides, the CDR3 is TGTGCCATCAGTGAGTCGCGGGGACAGGATTCTAGCACAGATACGCAGTATTTT. Amino acid sequence: CAISESRGQDSSTDTQYF.

This clonotype turned up a few times. This chain uses TRBV5-6 with TRBJ2-7; 9 nucleotides line up with TRBD1. Looked up from germline, CDR1 is SGHDT and CDR2 is YYEEEE. CDR3 length: 14 residues. Trimming took 5 bases from V and 6 from J; bases not matched to a gene: 9. As DNA, the CDR3 is TGTGCCAGCAGTTACGGGACAGGGTTTTTCGAGCAGTACGTC. This gives the protein CASSYGTGFFEQYV.

The chain has TRBV6-1 and TRBJ2-4; D is uncertain. Trimming left V 8 bases short and J 0 bases short, with 11 bases between. This CDR3 is built from 14 residues. Looked up from germline, CDR1 is MNHNS and CDR2 is SASEGT. CDR3 nucleotides: TGTGCCAGCGAGAGTAGTCTAGCCAAAAACATTCAGTACTTC. Its translation is CASESSLAKNIQYF.

This clonotype was observed at least ten times. The chain links TRBV10-3 to TRBJ1-1; D call uncertain. Deletions cut 7 bases from V and 1 base from J, with 10 bases between. In germline, CDR1 is ENHRY, CDR2 SYGVKD. CDR3 length: 13 amino acids. CDR3 sequence reads: CAITIGKNTEAFF. The CDR3 nucleotides read TGTGCCATCACCATCGGGAAGAACACTGAAGCTTTCTTT.

The chain recombines TRBV27 with TRBJ2-3, with TRBD2 as a possible D gene (5 bases). The CDR3 covers 14 residues. The germline gives CDR1 MNHEY, CDR2 SMNVEV (reference sequence). Trimming took 6 bases from V and 3 from J, leaving 13 bases between them. CDR3 DNA: TGTGCCAGCAGGAAGACCCTAGCTACAGATACGCAGTATTTT. Its protein is CASRKTLATDTQYF.

This clonotype was seen many times. V gene TRBV29-1 combines with J gene TRBJ2-1; D is possibly TRBD1 (6 bases). The germline V gene has CDR1 SQVTM and CDR2 ANQGSEA. Between the trimmed V and J ends, which lost 6 bases and 6 bases, there was a span of 12 bases. CDR3 length: 12 residues. CDR3 protein: CSVSTGVNEQFF. The CDR3 DNA follows: TGCAGCGTCTCGACAGGAGTCAATGAGCAGTTCTTC.

The rearrangement uses TRBV11-2 and TRBJ2-4, with 11 bases lining up with TRBD2. There are 19 residues in the CDR3. Germline V gene sequence: CDR1 SGHAT, CDR2 FQNNGV. The V and J ends lost 5 bases and 0 bases, in that order; junction bases with no gene match: 12. The CDR3 loop reads CASSLRLAGTPLAKNIQYF. DNA of the CDR3: TGTGCCAGCAGCCTCAGACTAGCGGGGACTCCTTTAGCCAAAAACATTCAGTACTTC.

With regard to this clonotype: It may be a read error: a sequence one base away is much more abundant. The chain carries TRBV20-1 and TRBJ2-2; 7 nucleotides line up with TRBD1. This CDR3 has 15 residues. Germline V gives CDR1 DFQATT, CDR2 SNEGSKA (reference sequence). CDR3 sequence reads: CSAREWDRDTGDLFF. In DNA form, the CDR3 reads TGCAGTGCTAGAGAATGGGACAGAGACACCGGGGATCTGTTTTTT.

The CDR3 DNA reads as TGTGCCAGCAGCCCGGACAGGGACAAACTGTTTTTT. Translating gives CASSPDRDKLFF. The genes are TRBV4-2 and TRBJ1-4; 8 bases are a match to TRBD1. Germline trimming cut 4 bases from V and 11 bases from J; bases unmatched to any gene: 3. CDR3 size: 12 residues. Germline-derived CDR1 and CDR2 are LGHNA and YNFKEQ.

This clonotype was seen at least ten times. This chain uses TRBV5-5 with TRBJ1-1; TRBD1 is a possible D gene (5 bases). The V and J ends lost 3 bases and 0 bases respectively, with 9 bases between them. The CDR3 sequence is 14 residues long. CDR1 is SGHKS, CDR2 YYEKEE, per germline (reference sequence). CDR3 protein: CASSWDGLNTEAFF. The CDR3 region has the DNA TGTGCCAGCAGCTGGGACGGGCTGAACACTGAAGCTTTCTTT.

This clonotype was recorded a few times. This chain joins TRBV11-3 and TRBJ2-5; 8 nucleotides line up with TRBD1. V dropped 4 bases and J dropped 4; count of bases not matched to a gene: 8. The CDR3 is 15 amino acids. Germline assignment: CDR1 SGHNT and CDR2 YENEEA. The CDR3 sequence: CASSSRGRRGETQYF. CDR3 DNA: TGTGCCAGCAGCTCCAGGGGGCGGAGGGGAGAGACCCAGTACTTC.

This clonotype was observed a handful of times. The chain uses TRBV20-1 and TRBJ2-5; no clear D. CDR1 DFQATT and CDR2 SNEGSKA come from the germline V gene (reference sequence). The germline V and J ends were trimmed by 5 bases and 5 bases, with 6 bases remaining between them. This CDR3 is 10 amino acids long. The CDR3: CSAAQETQYF. CDR3 in DNA: TGCAGTGCTGCGCAGGAGACCCAGTACTTC.

CDR3 sequence reads: CASSPRTTGELFF. The CDR3 DNA sequence: TGTGCCAGCAGCCCGAGGACGACCGGGGAGCTGTTTTTT. The chain recombines TRBV7-2 with TRBJ2-2; D is undetermined. Trimming stripped 5 bases from V and 5 bases from J, with 9 bases between. CDR1 and CDR2 (germline): SGHTA, FQGNSA. The CDR3 is 13 residues long.

This clonotype was counted many times. The rearrangement links TRBV9 to TRBJ2-2; D unclear. V lost 4 bases and J 3 bases, leaving 10 bases between the germline ends. CDR1 is SGDLS, CDR2 YYNGEE, per germline. The CDR3 has 14 residues. The chain's CDR3 is CASSPRPYTGELFF. In DNA, the CDR3 is TGTGCCAGCAGCCCGAGGCCATACACCGGGGAGCTGTTTTTT.

CDR3 nucleotide sequence: TGCAGCGTTGTAAGCGACTCCTACAATGAGCAGTTCTTC. Protein: CSVVSDSYNEQFF. The V gene is TRBV29-1, the J gene TRBJ2-1, with D uncertain. The V end was cut by 4 bases, the J end by 0 bases, with 7 bases between. CDR1 and CDR2 from the germline V gene are SQVTM and ANQGSEA. The CDR3 runs to 13 residues.

This clonotype was detected only a few times. This chain joins TRBV4-2 and TRBJ2-3; 8 bases align to TRBD2. V was pared by 3 bases and J by 2 bases, with 7 bases of the junction left unmatched. Germline V lookup: CDR1 LGHNA, CDR2 YNFKEQ. The CDR3 has 16 residues. CDR3 nucleotides: TGTGCCAGCAGCCAGAGGGTCGGGGGGGCCACAGATACGCAGTATTTT. Its translation is CASSQRVGGATDTQYF.

This chain connects TRBV27 to TRBJ1-5; D not resolved. With 5 bases removed from V and 6 bases from J, the gap between germline ends came to 11 bases. This CDR3 region has 13 residues. Germline CDR1 MNHEY, CDR2 SMNVEV (reference sequence). CDR3 bases: TGTGCCAGCAGTGTGGGTTATAGTCAGCCCCAGCATTTT. Translation: CASSVGYSQPQHF.